Detailed here is one TCR beta chain. This CDR3 comprises 17 residues. CDR1 and CDR2 (germline): SGHVS, FNYEAQ. Unmatched junction bases numbered 15, after V lost 4 bases and J lost 4 bases. The data originate from a study of T cell clones after liver transplantation. Overall study: Graft-donor-reactive sequences were compared with third-party-reactive TCRbeta sequences from pre-transplant mixed lymphocyte reactions.

Repertoires were generated with immunoSEQ multiplex PCR, while TCRdb's copy carries only in-frame clones and drops some. The data contain 40,000 to 55,000 clones, about 86% of them singletons. The J gene is TRBJ2-7, the V gene TRBV7-6, with 8 bases lining up with TRBD2. This TCR came from a human patient who received a liver transplant. Some T cells may be provided by the graft donor. The sample consisted of CD4+ T cells from blood, taken 24 months after liver transplant. CDR3 residues: CASSSGTSWGFGYEQYF. As DNA, the CDR3 is TGTGCCAGCAGCTCCGGGACTAGTTGGGGCTTTGGGTACGAGCAGTACTTC.